The 30 T cell receptor beta chains reported below all come from one sample, sequenced in a study of cytomegalovirus exposure and HLA in healthy donors. The PCR employed 60 Vbeta primers together with 13 Jbeta primers. Produced via immunoSEQ multiplex PCR; TCRdb's table is partial and in-frame only. The data show about 140,000 clones, with roughly 75% seen just once and about 3.2% held by the top ten. The sample comprised PBMCs. Receptors originate from a female donor in good health and CMV-seronegative.

V usage is TRBV25-1 and J usage is TRBJ2-3, with 9 bases identical to TRBD2. V lost 5 bases to trimming and J lost 2 bases; unmatched junction nucleotides: 2. The CDR3 has 14 residues. Germline V gives CDR1 MGHDK, CDR2 SYGVNS. CDR3 sequence (DNA): TGTGCCAGCAGTCGCGGGGGGGCCACAGATACGCAGTATTTT. Encoded protein: CASSRGGATDTQYF.

V usage is TRBV5-6 and J usage is TRBJ2-5; 8 bases align to TRBD1. The junction had 3 bases not matched to a gene; V was cut back by 5 bases and J by 3 bases. The CDR3 totals 13 residues. In germline, CDR1 is SGHDT, CDR2 YYEEEE. The CDR3 sequence is CASSRDRKETQYF. The CDR3 nucleotides read TGTGCCAGCAGTCGGGACAGGAAAGAGACCCAGTACTTC.

V usage is TRBV5-1 and J usage is TRBJ1-5; TRBD1 matches 10 bases. V shed 0 bases and J 10 bases; nucleotides not matched to a gene: 7. The CDR3 consists of 15 residues. Germline V gene lookup returns CDR1 SGHRS and CDR2 YFSETQ. CDR3 in amino acids: CASSLDPGQGSPQHF. CDR3 nucleotide sequence: TGCGCCAGCAGCTTGGATCCGGGACAGGGGTCCCCCCAGCATTTT.

This sequence joins TRBV27 and TRBJ1-2; possibly TRBD1 for D (6 bases). The CDR3 runs 14 residues. V lost 5 bases and J lost 0, with 10 bases in between. From germline, CDR1 is MNHEY and CDR2 SMNVEV (reference sequence). This CDR3 reads CASSQRGTNYGYTF. In DNA, the CDR3 is TGTGCCAGCAGTCAAAGGGGGACTAACTATGGCTACACCTTC.

The J gene is TRBJ2-5, the V gene TRBV30, with D maybe TRBD2 (6 bases). With the DNA end fitting TRBJ2-7 better, the J assignment may be wrong. Germline assignment: CDR1 GTSNPN and CDR2 SVGIG (reference sequence). The CDR3 spans 13 residues. The CDR3 spells CAWRGGPLGEQYF. In DNA, the CDR3 is TGTGCCTGGAGGGGGGGACCTCTCGGCGAGCAGTACTTC.

The chain is built from TRBV7-3 and TRBJ2-1, with 15 bases identical to TRBD2. The CDR3 extends over 16 amino acids. V dropped 2 bases and J dropped 5; count of bases not matched to a gene: 1. The germline gives CDR1 SGHTA, CDR2 FQGTGA. This CDR3 is CASSLGLAGGDNEQFF. The CDR3 DNA is TGTGCCAGCAGCTTAGGACTAGCGGGAGGGGACAATGAGCAGTTCTTC.

The chain is built from TRBV7-2 and TRBJ2-1; 15 bases align to TRBD2. The CDR3 length is 18 residues. The J segment lost 0 bases and the V segment lost 5 bases, leaving 5 bases of the junction unmatched. Germline V CDR1 and CDR2: SGHTA, FQGNSA. The CDR3 DNA reads TGTGCCAGCAGCAGTGGGACTAGCGGGAGGACCTCCTACAATGAGCAGTTCTTC. This gives the protein CASSSGTSGRTSYNEQFF.

There are a few counts of this clone. This chain joins TRBV19 and TRBJ1-2; D uncertain. With 5 bases removed from V and 2 bases from J, the gap between germline ends came to 9 bases. This CDR3 contains 13 residues. Germline-derived CDR1 and CDR2 are LNHDA and SQIVND (reference sequence). The CDR3, as DNA: TGTGCCAGTAGTTTTGGCAGAAACTATGGCTACACCTTC. This sequence encodes CASSFGRNYGYTF. Full variable domain (outside the CDR3, taken from reference TRBV19 and TRBJ1-2): DGGITQSPKYLFRKEGQNVTLSCEQNLNHDAMYWYRQDPGQGLRLIYYSQIVNDFQKGDIAEGYSVSREKKESFPLTVTSAQKNPTAFYLCASSFGRNYGYTFGSGTRLTVV.

The V gene is TRBV28, the J gene TRBJ2-3, with TRBD1 as a possible D gene (5 bases). This CDR3 spans 16 amino acids. Germline values: CDR1 MDHEN, CDR2 SYDVKM. V was shortened by 6 bases and J by 0 bases, with 16 bases between the two germline ends. This CDR3 is CASRGAASFSTDTQYF. The CDR3 coding sequence is TGTGCCAGCAGAGGGGCAGCTTCTTTTAGCACAGATACGCAGTATTTT.

This clone was counted between two and nine times. The junction differs from germline at one of its ends, possibly a read error. This chain links TRBV7-7 with TRBJ1-3; no firm D call. Germline lookup yields CDR1 SSHAT and CDR2 FNYEAQ (reference sequence). This CDR3 contains 14 residues. For the CDR3, the DNA is TGTGCTAGCAGCCCTGACGCGGCGGGAAACACCATATATTTT. It is translated as CASSPDAAGNTIYF.

This clone came up a few times. This rearrangement joins TRBV5-1 to TRBJ2-5; D assignment may be TRBD1 or TRBD2 (6 bases each). The DNA end is a closer match to TRBJ2-7, so the J assignment may be wrong. The germline V gene encodes CDR1 SGHRS and CDR2 YFSETQ. This CDR3 is built from 16 residues. Here the CDR3 DNA reads TGCGCCAGCAGCTTGGCCGGAGGAGGGGGCTCCTACGAGCAGTACTTC. Translating gives CASSLAGGGGSYEQYF.

The sample holds a few counts of this clone. The V call is TRBV6-1, the J call TRBJ2-7; D is ambiguous. The CDR3 is 12 amino acids. Trimming removed 6 bases at V and 1 base at J, with 7 bases between. Germline V gene data show CDR1 as MNHNS and CDR2 as SASEGT. CDR3 amino acids: CASSQASYEQYF. The CDR3 DNA sequence: TGTGCCAGCAGCCAGGCTTCCTACGAGCAGTACTTC.

This clone was found once. The rearrangement joins TRBV5-1 to TRBJ1-1; D is unclear. The V gene's germline CDR1 is SGHRS and CDR2 YFSETQ. The CDR3 is 16 amino acids. V lost 1 base to trimming and J lost 0 bases, with 13 bases between them. The CDR3 DNA is TGCGCCAGCAGCTTGCAGTCACCTGATATGAACACTGAAGCTTTCTTT. It is translated as CASSLQSPDMNTEAFF.

V is TRBV4-2 and J is TRBJ1-4, with a weak D call TRBD1 (5 bases). This CDR3 has 16 residues. Trimming cost V 1 base and J 5 bases, with 14 bases left between them. The germline gives CDR1 LGHNA, CDR2 YNFKEQ. CDR3 in DNA: TGTGCCAGCAGCCAAGCCGGCGATGGGGCCAATGAAAAACTGTTTTTT. Translated: CASSQAGDGANEKLFF.

The V call is TRBV6-6, the J call TRBJ2-7; TRBD2 matches 10 bases. Germline V gene data show CDR1 as MNHNY and CDR2 as SVGAGI (reference sequence). V dropped 5 bases and J dropped 2; count of bases not matched to a gene: 9. CDR3 size: 16 residues. The CDR3: CASSPRVAGGPYEQYF. CDR3 coding DNA: TGTGCCAGCAGTCCCCGGGTAGCGGGAGGACCCTACGAGCAGTACTTC.

The genes are TRBV5-1 and TRBJ2-3; 7 nucleotides match TRBD1. Unmatched junction bases numbered 9, after V lost 4 bases and J lost 7 bases. Looked up from germline, CDR1 is SGHRS and CDR2 is YFSETQ. CDR3 size: 14 residues. Written as DNA, the CDR3 is TGCGCCAGCAGCACCAGGGGGTTGGAGAATACGCAGTATTTT. Its protein product is CASSTRGLENTQYF. The full variable domain, with the rest looked up from reference TRBV5-1 and TRBJ2-3, is KAGVTQTPRYLIKTRGQQVTLSCSPISGHRSVSWYQQTPGQGLQFLFEYFSETQRNKGNFPGRFSGRQFSNSRSEMNVSTLELGDSALYLCASSTRGLENTQYFGPGTRLTVL.

This sequence joins TRBV28 and TRBJ2-2; TRBD2 agrees at 13 bases. The CDR3 contains 16 residues. The junction had 5 bases not matched to a gene; V was cut back by 6 bases and J by 4 bases. The V gene's germline CDR1 is MDHEN and CDR2 SYDVKM. The CDR3 sequence: CASRPGLAGVTGELFF. DNA for the CDR3: TGTGCCAGCAGACCCGGACTAGCGGGAGTCACCGGGGAGCTGTTTTTT.

The rearrangement uses TRBV28 and TRBJ2-3, with a possible D match to TRBD2 (5 bases). The germline V gene has CDR1 MDHEN and CDR2 SYDVKM. The V end lost 8 bases, the J end lost 7 bases, and 19 bases lay between the germline ends. The CDR3 spans 14 residues. The CDR3 sequence is CASWTFSSSYTQYF. DNA of the CDR3: TGTGCCAGCTGGACTTTTTCTTCATCGTATACGCAGTATTTT.

This sequence joins TRBV10-3 and TRBJ2-2; TRBD1 matches at 7 bases. The CDR3 is 15 amino acids. Germline CDR1 is ENHRY and CDR2 is SYGVKD. Germline trimming cut 11 bases from V and 5 bases from J; bases unmatched to any gene: 14. CDR3 bases: TGTGCCGCCTTGACAGGGACAGCCAGGACCGGGGAGCTGTTTTTT. Residues: CAALTGTARTGELFF.

V gene TRBV28 combines with J gene TRBJ2-5, with 12 bases that match TRBD2. The last part of the DNA fits TRBJ2-7 better; the J call may be wrong. CDR3 size: 16 residues. Germline-derived CDR1 and CDR2 are MDHEN and SYDVKM. The CDR3 bases are TGTGCCAGCAGTCCCCTTCTAGCGGGGGGGACGAACGAGCAGTACTTC. As protein: CASSPLLAGGTNEQYF.

This clone was seen only once. The CDR3, as DNA: TGCAGCGTTGAAGACCTCTCGGTGGCCGGGGAGCTGTTTTTT. It codes for CSVEDLSVAGELFF. V usage is TRBV29-1 and J usage is TRBJ2-2; D not certain. The germline V gene has CDR1 SQVTM and CDR2 ANQGSEA. This CDR3 has 14 amino acids. V lost 0 bases and J 6 bases, leaving 11 bases between the germline ends.

The chain combines TRBV7-2 with TRBJ2-3; D unclear. The CDR3 runs to 12 residues. Germline CDR1 and CDR2: SGHTA and FQGNSA. Trimming removed 5 bases from V and 3 bases from J, with 6 bases in between. CDR3 sequence (DNA): TGTGCCAGCAGCCGTTATACAGATACGCAGTATTTT. It codes for CASSRYTDTQYF.

This clone has a handful of counts. The chain links TRBV7-2 to TRBJ2-3; TRBD1 aligns across 7 bases. CDR1 is SGHTA, CDR2 FQGNSA, per germline. V lost 1 base, J lost 4 bases, and 2 bases stayed unmatched. CDR3 size: 14 residues. CDR3 residues: CASSLGQGADTQYF. Here the CDR3 DNA reads TGTGCCAGCAGCTTAGGACAGGGTGCAGATACGCAGTATTTT.

This clone was recorded only once. V is TRBV27 and J is TRBJ2-5, with 8 bases fitting TRBD2. The J segment lost 4 bases and the V segment lost 3 bases, leaving 7 bases of the junction unmatched. This CDR3 has 15 amino acids. Germline values: CDR1 MNHEY, CDR2 SMNVEV (reference sequence). CDR3 nucleotide sequence: TGTGCCAGCAGTTTCGGGGGACTAGTGGGAGAGACCCAGTACTTC. Its translation: CASSFGGLVGETQYF.

In regard to this clone: A read error may account for a junction end that differs from germline. Other DNA sequences in this sample translate to the same CDR3. The V gene is TRBV27, the J gene TRBJ2-7; the D gene is possibly TRBD1 (6 bases). Germline values: CDR1 MNHEY, CDR2 SMNVEV (reference sequence). CDR3 length: 16 residues. CDR3 DNA sequence: TGCGCCAGCAGTTTACTGGGATTCGGACAGAGATACGAGCAGTACTTC. Translation gives CASSLLGFGQRYEQYF.

The J gene is TRBJ1-4, the V gene TRBV28, with 11 nucleotides matching TRBD1. The CDR3 totals 18 residues. Germline CDR1 MDHEN, CDR2 SYDVKM. V shed 3 bases and J 0 bases; nucleotides not matched to a gene: 6. CDR3 DNA: TGTGCCAGCAGTTTTATTCCGGGACAGGGGGCAACTAATGAAAAACTGTTTTTT. It specifies CASSFIPGQGATNEKLFF. The complete variable domain, with remaining parts taken from reference TRBV28 and TRBJ1-4, reads DVKVTQSSRYLVKRTGEKVFLECVQDMDHENMFWYRQDPGLGLRLIYFSYDVKMKEKGDIPEGYSVSREKKERFSLILESASTNQTSMYLCASSFIPGQGATNEKLFFGSGTQLSVL.

This clone came up once. The chain joins TRBV5-1 to TRBJ1-2, with a possible D match to TRBD1 (6 bases). The CDR3 runs 14 residues. The germline CDR1 and CDR2 sequences are SGHRS and YFSETQ. V was clipped by 4 bases and J by 4 bases, with 14 bases between them. The CDR3 coding sequence is TGCGCCAGCAGCACCCTAGGCAGGGGCTATGGCTACACCTTC. As protein: CASSTLGRGYGYTF.

This clone was detected once. This rearrangement joins TRBV7-8 to TRBJ2-3; 7 bases are a match to TRBD1. Germline V gives CDR1 SGHVS, CDR2 FQNEAQ. This CDR3 region has 16 residues. J was trimmed by 5 bases and V by 1 base; bases with no gene match: 9. The CDR3 here is CASSLGITGVGDTQYF. The CDR3 DNA reads TGTGCCAGCAGCTTAGGGATAACAGGGGTGGGAGATACGCAGTATTTT. Filled out from reference TRBV7-8 and TRBJ2-3, the complete variable domain reads GAGVSQSPRYKVAKRGQDVALRCDPISGHVSLFWYQQALGQGPEFLTYFQNEAQLDKSGLPSDRFFAERPEGSVSTLKIQRTQQEDSAVYLCASSLGITGVGDTQYFGPGTRLTVL.

This clone appeared a few times. The chain has TRBV2 and TRBJ1-2, with TRBD1 as a possible D gene (5 bases). This CDR3 comprises 14 residues. V lost 7 bases to trimming and J lost 1 base, with 13 bases between them. Per germline, CDR1 SNHLY and CDR2 FYNNEI. CDR3 DNA: TGTGCCAGCACCCGCGGGGCGGTTAACTATGGCTACACCTTC. Its protein is CASTRGAVNYGYTF.

V and J are TRBV9 and TRBJ1-2, with a tentative D call TRBD1 (5 bases). The V end lost 0 bases, the J end lost 6 bases, and 18 bases lay between the germline ends. Germline lookup yields CDR1 SGDLS and CDR2 YYNGEE. This CDR3 has 16 amino acids. The CDR3 DNA reads TGTGCCAGCAGCGTAGTGGGGGGACCCTCGGACCATGGCTACACCTTC. Encoded protein: CASSVVGGPSDHGYTF.